A single sample gave rise to the 29 T cell receptor beta chains below, sequenced in a study of blood T cell repertoires in COVID-19. The repertoire was sequenced with immunoSEQ multiplex PCR; TCRdb's copy has only in-frame clones and lacks some. The sample lists about 170,000 clones; 80% to 95% were seen once. The sequencing input was peripheral blood. Receptor source: a woman between 45 and 60 years old with acute or convalescent COVID-19.

V usage is TRBV30 and J usage is TRBJ2-7; perhaps TRBD2 as D (6 bases). Trimming pared 2 bases from V and 1 base from J, leaving 9 bases between. This CDR3 is 13 amino acids long. Germline loops: CDR1 GTSNPN, CDR2 SVGIG (reference sequence). This CDR3 is CAWSSGSSYEQYF. The CDR3 DNA reads as TGTGCCTGGAGTTCCGGGAGTTCCTACGAGCAGTACTTC. Full variable domain (missing parts from reference TRBV30 and TRBJ2-7): SQTIHQWPATLVQPVGSPLSLECTVEGTSNPNLYWYRQAAGRGLQLLFYSVGIGQISSEVPQNLSASRPQDRQFILSSKKLLLSDSGFYLCAWSSGSSYEQYFGPGTRLTVT.

The chain combines TRBV5-4 with TRBJ1-1; D might be TRBD1 (6 bases). This CDR3 contains 16 residues. The V end was cut by 4 bases, the J end by 0 bases, with 16 bases between. Germline CDR1 and CDR2: SGHNT and YYREEE (reference sequence). DNA for the CDR3: TGTGCCAGCAGCCCTGATCACAGGGAAATGAACACTGAAGCTTTCTTT. Amino acids: CASSPDHREMNTEAFF.

The rearrangement links TRBV12-3 or TRBV12-4 to TRBJ1-1; possible D gene TRBD1, 5 bases. Trimming shortened V by 6 bases and J by 11 bases, and 13 bases separated the two germline ends. The CDR3 contains 11 residues. CDR3 in DNA: TGTGCCAGCAGCCCCCGGGGGGTGGCTTTCTTT. As protein: CASSPRGVAFF.

There are a few counts of this clone. This chain connects TRBV7-8 to TRBJ1-4; 8 bases are a match to TRBD1. Germline V gene sequence: CDR1 SGHVS, CDR2 FQNEAQ. J gave up 7 bases and V 5 bases, and 6 bases lay outside the gene matches. This CDR3 comprises 14 residues. This CDR3 reads CASSPTGAGEKLFF. Written as DNA, the CDR3 is TGTGCCAGCAGCCCGACAGGGGCTGGTGAAAAACTGTTTTTT.

In this sample, this clone turned up once. The chain couples TRBV6-5 to TRBJ1-4, with unresolved D. This CDR3 has 15 amino acids. Looked up from germline, CDR1 is MNHEY and CDR2 is SVGAGI. V was shortened by 6 bases and J by 0 bases, with 11 bases between the two germline ends. The CDR3 bases are TGTGCCAGCAGCCACATTGGTTCAACTAATGAAAAACTGTTTTTT. Translation gives CASSHIGSTNEKLFF.

This clone came up once. The genes are TRBV21-1 and TRBJ2-3; the D call TRBD2 from the table was never checked on the DNA. TRBV21-1 is termed a pseudogene. The CDR3 loop spans 13 amino acids. The CDR3 bases are TGTGCCAGCAGCAAAAGAGGGAACAATACGCAGTATTTT. Translation: CASSKRGNNTQYF.

This chain joins TRBV4-2 and TRBJ2-7; no clear D gene. The V end lost 1 base, the J end lost 4 bases, and 11 bases lay between the germline ends. Germline CDR1 LGHNA, CDR2 YNFKEQ. This CDR3 has 14 amino acids. As DNA, the CDR3 is TGTGCCAGCAGCCAAGTCCCCAACGGTTACGAGCAGTACTTC. It codes for CASSQVPNGYEQYF.

CDR3 region: CSAGWVLGVFF. As DNA, the CDR3 is TGCAGTGCTGGGTGGGTCCTCGGGGTTTTCTTT. The chain has TRBV20-1 and TRBJ1-1; no clear D. The CDR3 consists of 11 residues. The V and J ends lost 5 bases and 13 bases respectively, with 17 bases between them. CDR1 DFQATT and CDR2 SNEGSKA come from the germline V gene (reference sequence).

The V and J genes are TRBV4-1 and TRBJ1-2, with TRBD1 matching over 8 bases. Germline V CDR1 and CDR2: MGHRA, YSYEKL. V shed 4 bases, J shed 3 bases, and the junction held 4 bases outside the gene matches. The CDR3 has 14 residues. CDR3 region: CASSPQTGDYGYTF. In DNA form, the CDR3 reads TGCGCCAGCAGCCCCCAGACAGGGGACTATGGCTACACCTTC.

V gene TRBV25-1 combines with J gene TRBJ1-1; perhaps TRBD1 as D (5 bases). The CDR3 loop spans 13 amino acids. Trimming left V 7 bases short and J 0 bases short, with 9 bases between. Germline loops: CDR1 MGHDK, CDR2 SYGVNS. CDR3 sequence reads: CASIKDMNTEAFF. DNA for the CDR3: TGTGCCAGCATCAAGGACATGAACACTGAAGCTTTCTTT.

V is TRBV7-6 and J is TRBJ2-1, with 8 bases aligning to TRBD2. Germline CDR1 is SGHVS and CDR2 is FNYEAQ. Trimming at V came to 5 bases and at J to 5 bases, leaving 8 bases not matched to a gene. The CDR3 runs to 15 residues. CDR3 in amino acids: CASSVRTSGNNEQFF. The CDR3 DNA follows: TGTGCCAGCAGCGTTCGTACTAGCGGTAACAATGAGCAGTTCTTC.

V is TRBV3-1 (or the pseudogene TRBV3-2) and J is TRBJ1-2, with D possibly being TRBD1 (5 bases). Germline-derived CDR1 and CDR2 are LGHDT and YNNKEL (reference sequence). The CDR3 loop spans 16 amino acids. V lost 4 bases and J 0 bases, leaving 15 bases between the germline ends. CDR3 protein: CASSLMTDRSNYGYTF. CDR3 nucleotides: TGTGCCAGCAGCCTCATGACAGACCGATCTAACTATGGCTACACCTTC.

This chain uses TRBV4-3 with TRBJ1-1; 10 bases are shared with TRBD1. The length of the CDR3 is 15 residues. V gave up 4 bases and J gave up 4 bases; unmatched junction bases: 6. CDR1 and CDR2 from the germline V gene are LGHNA and YSLEER. Written as DNA, the CDR3 is TGCGCCAGCAGCCTCGGGACAGGGGAGTTCACTGAAGCTTTCTTT. Protein product: CASSLGTGEFTEAFF.

J is TRBJ2-5 and V is TRBV5-1, with 7 positions matching TRBD1. Germline CDR1 reads SGHRS; CDR2 reads YFSETQ. Trimming cost V 2 bases and J 3 bases; bases outside gene matches: 1. This CDR3 is 13 amino acids long. The CDR3 nucleotides are TGCGCCAGCAGCTTCCAGGGGGAAGAGACCCAGTACTTC. Its translation is CASSFQGEETQYF.

The genes are TRBV13 and TRBJ1-1; D is uncertain. V lost 5 bases to trimming and J lost 7 bases, with 20 bases between them. The CDR3 is 15 amino acids. Germline loops: CDR1 PRHDT, CDR2 FYEKMQ (reference sequence). CDR3: CASSPRRAYGGEAFF. The DNA for the CDR3 is TGTGCCAGCAGCCCTCGCCGGGCCTACGGAGGTGAAGCTTTCTTT.

This clone was seen a single time. The chain couples TRBV2 to TRBJ1-2; 9 bases are a match to TRBD1. CDR1 is SNHLY, CDR2 FYNNEI, per germline. The V segment lost 0 bases and the J segment 6 bases; nucleotides outside the gene matches: 11. This CDR3 contains 17 residues. The CDR3 spells CASSEALPGTGHDGYTF. In DNA, the CDR3 is TGTGCCAGCAGTGAAGCGCTTCCCGGGACAGGGCATGATGGCTACACCTTC.

The chain has TRBV5-1 and TRBJ2-3; D perhaps matches TRBD2 (7 bases). Looked up from germline, CDR1 is SGHRS and CDR2 is YFSETQ. The CDR3 extends over 13 amino acids. V was shortened by 4 bases and J by 2 bases, with 8 bases between the two germline ends. The CDR3 DNA reads as TGCGCCAGCAGCGGGGGGGCCACAGATACGCAGTATTTT. As protein: CASSGGATDTQYF.

The chain recombines TRBV28 with TRBJ1-2; D not resolved. V lost 6 bases, J lost 11 bases, and 19 bases lay in between. This CDR3 spans 13 amino acids. Germline-derived CDR1 and CDR2 are MDHEN and SYDVKM. This CDR3 is CASSPPARREYTF. In DNA, the CDR3 is TGTGCCAGCAGCCCCCCGGCAAGGAGGGAATACACCTTC.

The chain joins TRBV9 to TRBJ1-2; 9 nucleotides agree with TRBD1. In germline, CDR1 is SGDLS, CDR2 YYNGEE. The CDR3 has 18 residues. Trimming took 2 bases from V and 8 from J; bases not matched to a gene: 19. As DNA, the CDR3 is TGTGCCAGCAGCGTCGTCCCGTCGCCTAAAACAGGGGGCGAGGGCTACACCTTC. It specifies CASSVVPSPKTGGEGYTF.

This clone was detected once. This chain joins TRBV24-1 and TRBJ2-3, with D tentatively TRBD2 (7 bases). Germline V gives CDR1 KGHDR, CDR2 SFDVKD. The CDR3 extends over 16 amino acids. Trimming took off 3 bases at V and 4 bases at J, with 16 bases between the two ends. In DNA, the CDR3 is TGTGCCACCAGTGATGCACAGGGAGGGAGCCCAGATACGCAGTATTTT. This translates into CATSDAQGGSPDTQYF.

The genes are TRBV5-1 and TRBJ2-3, with 8 nucleotides matching TRBD2. The trim removed 4 bases at V and 3 bases at J, leaving 13 bases unmatched. CDR3 size: 17 residues. In germline, CDR1 is SGHRS, CDR2 YFSETQ. CDR3 region: CASSAAFSGARTDTQYF. The CDR3, as DNA: TGCGCCAGCAGCGCCGCCTTTAGCGGGGCAAGGACAGATACGCAGTATTTT. Combining the CDR3 with reference TRBV5-1 and TRBJ2-3 gives the whole variable domain KAGVTQTPRYLIKTRGQQVTLSCSPISGHRSVSWYQQTPGQGLQFLFEYFSETQRNKGNFPGRFSGRQFSNSRSEMNVSTLELGDSALYLCASSAAFSGARTDTQYFGPGTRLTVL.

J is TRBJ1-5 and V is TRBV19, with TRBD1 matching over 9 bases. With 5 bases clipped from V and 5 bases from J, the junction kept 7 bases outside the gene matches. The germline V gene encodes CDR1 LNHDA and CDR2 SQIVND (reference sequence). This CDR3 contains 15 residues. The CDR3 DNA reads TGTGCCAGTAGTGTAACAGGGGGCTTAGATCAGCCCCAGCATTTT. Its translation: CASSVTGGLDQPQHF.

This clone was counted once. The genes are TRBV7-2 and TRBJ2-2; possible D gene TRBD1, 5 bases. The V end was cut by 3 bases, the J end by 5 bases, with 10 bases between. From germline, CDR1 is SGHTA and CDR2 FQGNSA. The CDR3 has 14 amino acids. The CDR3 here is CASSFTGETGELFF. The DNA of the CDR3 is TGTGCCAGCAGCTTTACAGGTGAAACCGGGGAGCTGTTTTTT.

The chain carries TRBV6-5 and TRBJ2-7, with a weak D call TRBD1 (5 bases). Germline CDR1 is MNHEY and CDR2 is SVGAGI. The CDR3 is 14 amino acids. V lost 6 bases and J lost 6, with 18 bases in between. CDR3 region: CASSLQEYRSEQYF. In nucleotides, the CDR3 is TGTGCCAGCAGCCTACAGGAATATCGGAGCGAGCAGTACTTC.

The J gene is TRBJ1-6, the V gene TRBV7-3; possibly TRBD1 for D (6 bases). The CDR3 spans 15 residues. The germline gives CDR1 SGHTA, CDR2 FQGTGA. Trimming stripped 5 bases from V and 7 bases from J, with 15 bases between. CDR3 in amino acids: CASSPTGSGNSPLHF. CDR3 bases: TGTGCCAGCAGCCCTACAGGGTCGGGAAATTCACCCCTCCACTTT.

The chain uses TRBV30 and TRBJ2-5; 8 bases agree with TRBD2. With 0 bases clipped from V and 5 bases from J, the junction kept 11 bases outside the gene matches. The CDR3 runs to 16 residues. Germline CDR1 GTSNPN, CDR2 SVGIG (reference sequence). CDR3 nucleotide sequence: TGTGCCTGGAGTGTAGGGGTTAGCGGGATCGGGGAGACCCAGTACTTC. This translates into CAWSVGVSGIGETQYF. The whole variable domain, remainder taken from reference TRBV30 and TRBJ2-5, is SQTIHQWPATLVQPVGSPLSLECTVEGTSNPNLYWYRQAAGRGLQLLFYSVGIGQISSEVPQNLSASRPQDRQFILSSKKLLLSDSGFYLCAWSVGVSGIGETQYFGPGTRLLVL.

The chain has TRBV30 and TRBJ1-3, with D possibly TRBD1 on 6 matching bases. Germline V gene sequence: CDR1 GTSNPN, CDR2 SVGIG (reference sequence). This CDR3 has 13 residues. V lost 5 bases and J 2 bases, leaving 10 bases between the germline ends. The CDR3 reads CAWEEGAGNTIYF. The CDR3 nucleotides read TGTGCCTGGGAAGAGGGGGCTGGAAACACCATATATTTT.

The chain has TRBV3-1 (or the pseudogene TRBV3-2) and TRBJ2-7, with D uncertain. The V gene's germline CDR1 is LGHDT and CDR2 YNNKEL (reference sequence). The CDR3 contains 12 residues. V dropped 2 bases and J dropped 0 bases, with 2 bases sitting between them. CDR3 sequence (DNA): TGTGCCAGCAGCCAACACTCCTACGAGCAGTACTTC. It encodes CASSQHSYEQYF.

The V call is TRBV27, the J call TRBJ1-2; 8 nucleotides line up with TRBD1. V dropped 0 bases and J dropped 3; count of bases not matched to a gene: 3. The germline V gene has CDR1 MNHEY and CDR2 SMNVEV (reference sequence). There are 15 residues in the CDR3. CDR3 DNA sequence: TGTGCCAGCAGTTTATCGAACAGGGGGGACTATGGCTACACCTTC. It codes for CASSLSNRGDYGYTF.